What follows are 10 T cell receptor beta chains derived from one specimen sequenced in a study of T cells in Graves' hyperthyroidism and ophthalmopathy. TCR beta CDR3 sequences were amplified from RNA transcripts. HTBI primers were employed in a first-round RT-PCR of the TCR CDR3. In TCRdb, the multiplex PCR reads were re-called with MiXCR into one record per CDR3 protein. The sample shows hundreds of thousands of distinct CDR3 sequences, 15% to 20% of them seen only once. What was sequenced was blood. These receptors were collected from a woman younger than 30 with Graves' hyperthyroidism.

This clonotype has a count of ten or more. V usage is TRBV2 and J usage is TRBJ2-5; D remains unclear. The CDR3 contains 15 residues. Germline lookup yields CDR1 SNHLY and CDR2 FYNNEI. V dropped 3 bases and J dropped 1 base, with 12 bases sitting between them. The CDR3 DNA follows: TGTGCCAGCAGTGACCCGCAGGCATTCCAAGAGACCCAGTACTTC. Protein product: CASSDPQAFQETQYF. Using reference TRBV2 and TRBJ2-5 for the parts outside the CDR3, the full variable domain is EPEVTQTPSHQVTQMGQEVILRCVPISNHLYFYWYRQILGQKVEFLVSFYNNEISEKSEIFDDQFSVERPDGSNFTLKIRSTKLEDSAMYFCASSDPQAFQETQYFGPGTRLLVL.

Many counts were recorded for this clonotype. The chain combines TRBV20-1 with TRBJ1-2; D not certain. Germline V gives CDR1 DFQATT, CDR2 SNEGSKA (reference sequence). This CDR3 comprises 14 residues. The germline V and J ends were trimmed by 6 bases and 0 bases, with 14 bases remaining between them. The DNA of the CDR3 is TGCAGTGCGTCAACAAGAGGAACTAACTATGGCTACACCTTC. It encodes CSASTRGTNYGYTF.

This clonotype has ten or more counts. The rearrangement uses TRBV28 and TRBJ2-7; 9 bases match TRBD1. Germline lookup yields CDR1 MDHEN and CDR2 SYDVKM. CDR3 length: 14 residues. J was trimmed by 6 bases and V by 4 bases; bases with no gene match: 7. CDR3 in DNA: TGTGCCAGCAGTTCACCGGGACAGGGACCCGAGCAGTACTTC. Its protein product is CASSSPGQGPEQYF.

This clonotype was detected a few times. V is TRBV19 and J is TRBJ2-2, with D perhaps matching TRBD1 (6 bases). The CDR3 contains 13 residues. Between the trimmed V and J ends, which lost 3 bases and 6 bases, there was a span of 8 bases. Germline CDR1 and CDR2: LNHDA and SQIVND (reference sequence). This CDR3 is CASSIWGPGELFF. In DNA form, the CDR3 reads TGTGCCAGTAGTATTTGGGGGCCCGGGGAGCTGTTTTTT.

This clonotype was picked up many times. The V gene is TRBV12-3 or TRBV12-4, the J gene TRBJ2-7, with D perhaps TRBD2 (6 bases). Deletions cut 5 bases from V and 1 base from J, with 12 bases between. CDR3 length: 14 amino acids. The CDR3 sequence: CASSPGEVSYEQYF. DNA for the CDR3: TGTGCCAGCAGTCCGGGGGAGGTATCCTACGAGCAGTACTTC.

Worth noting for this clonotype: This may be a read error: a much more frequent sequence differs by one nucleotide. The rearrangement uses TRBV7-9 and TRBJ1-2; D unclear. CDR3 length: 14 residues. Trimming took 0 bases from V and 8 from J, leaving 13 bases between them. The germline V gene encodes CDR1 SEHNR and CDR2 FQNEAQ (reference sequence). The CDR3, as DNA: TGTGCCAGCAGCTTAGCCGGGTCGGCGGCGGGCTACACCTTC. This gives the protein CASSLAGSAAGYTF.

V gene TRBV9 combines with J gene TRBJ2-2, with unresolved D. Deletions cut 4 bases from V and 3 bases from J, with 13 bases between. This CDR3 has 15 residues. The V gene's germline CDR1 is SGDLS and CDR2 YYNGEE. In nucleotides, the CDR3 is TGTGCCAGCAGCCCAAGACTCCTTCACACCGGGGAGCTGTTTTTT. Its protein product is CASSPRLLHTGELFF.

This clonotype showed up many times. CDR3 nucleotides: TGTGCCAGCGCTTCCCCCGCGTACGGGTTCTACGAGCAGTACTTC. It yields the protein CASASPAYGFYEQYF. This sequence joins TRBV12-3 or TRBV12-4 and TRBJ2-7; D uncertain. CDR3 length equals 15 residues. Trimming cost V 8 bases and J 3 bases, with 20 bases left between them.

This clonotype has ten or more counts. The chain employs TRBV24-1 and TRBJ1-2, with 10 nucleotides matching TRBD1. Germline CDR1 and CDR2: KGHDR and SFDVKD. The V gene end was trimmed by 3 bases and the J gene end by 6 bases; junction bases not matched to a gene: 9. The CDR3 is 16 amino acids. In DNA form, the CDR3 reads TGTGCCACCAGTGATCCCCACGGGACAGGGGACCATGGCTACACCTTC. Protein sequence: CATSDPHGTGDHGYTF.

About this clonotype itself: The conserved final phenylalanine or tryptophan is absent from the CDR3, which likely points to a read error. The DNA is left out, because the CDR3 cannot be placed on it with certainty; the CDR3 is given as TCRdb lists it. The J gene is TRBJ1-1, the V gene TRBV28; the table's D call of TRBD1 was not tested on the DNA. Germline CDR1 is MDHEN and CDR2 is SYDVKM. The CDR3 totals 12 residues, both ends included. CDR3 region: CASSSLRDKVYC.